This entry lists 32 T cell receptor beta chains sequenced from one sample in a study of blood T cell repertoires in COVID-19. The assay was immunoSEQ multiplex PCR, and TCRdb's table has in-frame clones only and misses some. The table includes about 120,000 clones, about nine tenths detected once. The sequenced sample was peripheral blood. All receptors come from a man in his forties or fifties with acute or convalescent COVID-19.

The chain links TRBV7-8 to TRBJ2-3; 7 positions match TRBD2. Germline V gene lookup returns CDR1 SGHVS and CDR2 FQNEAQ. The ends lost 5 bases at V and 3 bases at J; junction bases unmatched: 11. The CDR3 sequence is 16 residues long. CDR3: CASSPWREYTTDTQYF. The CDR3 DNA is TGTGCCAGCAGCCCTTGGCGGGAGTATACGACAGATACGCAGTATTTT.

V usage is TRBV19 and J usage is TRBJ2-7; 10 bases line up with TRBD1. Germline V CDR1 and CDR2: LNHDA, SQIVND (reference sequence). The V and J ends lost 6 bases and 6 bases, in that order; junction bases with no gene match: 8. The CDR3 consists of 14 residues. This CDR3 reads CASSTGTGVTEQYF. The CDR3 DNA reads as TGTGCCAGTAGCACCGGGACAGGGGTAACCGAGCAGTACTTC.

CDR3 sequence (DNA): TGCGCCAGCAGCCAAAACAGTGCCCTCGGAAACACCATATATTTT. Its protein is CASSQNSALGNTIYF. The chain is built from TRBV4-1 and TRBJ1-3; D not resolved. Between the trimmed V and J ends, which lost 2 bases and 4 bases, there was a span of 12 bases. The CDR3 length is 15 residues. In germline, CDR1 is MGHRA, CDR2 YSYEKL.

A note on this clone: The same CDR3 is also encoded by other DNA sequences in this sample. V and J are TRBV29-1 and TRBJ1-1; TRBD1 is a possible D gene (5 bases). The V gene's germline CDR1 is SQVTM and CDR2 ANQGSEA. Between the trimmed V and J ends, which lost 0 bases and 3 bases, there was a span of 8 bases. The length of the CDR3 is 13 residues. CDR3 residues: CSVEEPRDTEAFF. CDR3 sequence (DNA): TGCAGCGTTGAAGAACCCAGGGACACTGAAGCTTTCTTT.

This chain joins TRBV30 and TRBJ1-3; 10 bases align to TRBD1. After removal of 2 bases from V and 5 bases from J, the junction contained 6 bases not matched to a gene. The germline gives CDR1 GTSNPN, CDR2 SVGIG (reference sequence). CDR3 length: 15 residues. CDR3 sequence: CAWSSDRGPRNTIYF. The CDR3, as DNA: TGTGCCTGGAGTAGCGACAGGGGGCCGCGAAACACCATATATTTT.

The chain links TRBV20-1 to TRBJ2-5; tentative D call: TRBD2 (5 bases). Germline V gene data show CDR1 as DFQATT and CDR2 as SNEGSKA (reference sequence). This CDR3 contains 11 residues. V was trimmed by 6 bases and J by 4 bases, leaving 9 bases between them. For the CDR3, the DNA is TGCAGTGCCTTTCGGGGAGAGACCCAGTACTTC. It translates to CSAFRGETQYF.

The chain employs TRBV6-2 or TRBV6-3 and TRBJ2-2; TRBD1 matches at 7 bases. The CDR3 contains 15 residues. With 2 bases clipped from V and 4 bases from J, the junction kept 4 bases outside the gene matches. Germline V CDR1 and CDR2: MNHEY, SVGEGT. CDR3 residues: CASSYGPGGTGELFF. CDR3 nucleotides: TGTGCCAGCAGTTACGGGCCAGGGGGCACCGGGGAGCTGTTTTTT.

V usage is TRBV5-8 and J usage is TRBJ2-7; D is undetermined. This CDR3 has 14 residues. Germline V gene lookup returns CDR1 SGHTS and CDR2 YDEGEE. V lost 4 bases and J 0 bases, leaving 11 bases between the germline ends. CDR3 sequence: CASSVRGLSYEQYF. CDR3 sequence (DNA): TGTGCCAGCAGCGTTCGCGGCCTCTCCTACGAGCAGTACTTC.

The V and J genes are TRBV7-8 and TRBJ1-3; D remains unclear. This CDR3 is 15 amino acids long. Trimming shortened V by 5 bases and J by 2 bases, and 13 bases separated the two germline ends. Germline V gene lookup returns CDR1 SGHVS and CDR2 FQNEAQ. CDR3 amino acids: CASSPARGTGNTIYF. In DNA, the CDR3 is TGTGCCAGCAGCCCTGCCAGAGGCACTGGAAACACCATATATTTT.

The chain joins TRBV27 to TRBJ1-6, with D unclear. Trimming cost V 0 bases and J 4 bases, with 16 bases left between them. The V gene's germline CDR1 is MNHEY and CDR2 SMNVEV (reference sequence). The CDR3 spans 18 residues. Here the CDR3 reads CASSLSGRNPGYNSPLHF. CDR3 nucleotides: TGTGCCAGCAGTTTATCGGGCCGCAACCCTGGGTATAATTCACCCCTCCACTTT.

V gene TRBV5-1 combines with J gene TRBJ1-2, with 8 bases fitting TRBD1. V was pared by 0 bases and J by 6 bases, with 10 bases of the junction left unmatched. The CDR3 sequence is 16 residues long. The V gene's germline CDR1 is SGHRS and CDR2 YFSETQ. In DNA, the CDR3 is TGCGCCAGCAGCTTGGGAGGCGGGACAGGTATAGATGGCTACACCTTC. It codes for CASSLGGGTGIDGYTF.

The chain carries TRBV19 and TRBJ2-1; possibly TRBD1 for D (5 bases). Trimming removed 1 base from V and 7 bases from J, with 8 bases in between. The CDR3 extends over 13 amino acids. Germline V gene data show CDR1 as LNHDA and CDR2 as SQIVND (reference sequence). DNA for the CDR3: TGTGCCAGTAGTATAGGGTCAGGGAATGAGCAGTTCTTC. Translated, it gives CASSIGSGNEQFF. The full variable domain, with the rest looked up from reference TRBV19 and TRBJ2-1, is DGGITQSPKYLFRKEGQNVTLSCEQNLNHDAMYWYRQDPGQGLRLIYYSQIVNDFQKGDIAEGYSVSREKKESFPLTVTSAQKNPTAFYLCASSIGSGNEQFFGPGTRLTVL.

The V call is TRBV27, the J call TRBJ2-5, with 8 bases matching TRBD2. The germline gives CDR1 MNHEY, CDR2 SMNVEV (reference sequence). V lost 1 base to trimming and J lost 4 bases; unmatched junction nucleotides: 11. The CDR3 consists of 17 residues. The CDR3 DNA follows: TGTGCCAGCAGTTTATTGGGAGCGGGAGTGGTTGGAGAGACCCAGTACTTC. It codes for CASSLLGAGVVGETQYF.

This clone was found once. The chain carries TRBV19 and TRBJ2-5; 12 bases are shared with TRBD2. The germline CDR1 and CDR2 sequences are LNHDA and SQIVND (reference sequence). J gave up 5 bases and V 5 bases, and 9 bases lay outside the gene matches. The CDR3 is 16 amino acids. CDR3 amino acids: CASSVGLAGRAETQYF. In nucleotides, the CDR3 is TGTGCCAGTAGTGTTGGACTAGCGGGGCGAGCGGAGACCCAGTACTTC.

V usage is TRBV2 and J usage is TRBJ2-5; 14 bases map to TRBD2. Trimming at V came to 10 bases and at J to 5 bases, leaving 6 bases not matched to a gene. Germline lookup yields CDR1 SNHLY and CDR2 FYNNEI. The CDR3 loop spans 14 amino acids. The CDR3 DNA reads TGTGCCACCCGACTAGCGGGAGGGGGTGAGACCCAGTACTTC. It specifies CATRLAGGGETQYF. The entire variable domain, with the rest obtained from reference TRBV2 and TRBJ2-5, is as follows: EPEVTQTPSHQVTQMGQEVILRCVPISNHLYFYWYRQILGQKVEFLVSFYNNEISEKSEIFDDQFSVERPDGSNFTLKIRSTKLEDSAMYFCATRLAGGGETQYFGPGTRLLVL.

This sequence joins TRBV3-1 (or the pseudogene TRBV3-2) and TRBJ1-2; 9 bases match TRBD1. V lost 5 bases and J lost 8; bases outside the gene matches: 6. Germline CDR1 and CDR2: LGHDT and YNNKEL (reference sequence). This CDR3 has 13 amino acids. CDR3 sequence reads: CASSAQGASGYTF. CDR3 coding DNA: TGTGCCAGCAGCGCACAGGGGGCGAGCGGCTACACCTTC.

The chain couples TRBV18 to TRBJ1-5; 10 bases fit TRBD1. The CDR3 loop spans 15 amino acids. CDR1 KGHSH and CDR2 LQKENI come from the germline V gene. V shed 3 bases and J 11 bases; nucleotides not matched to a gene: 10. The CDR3 DNA reads as TGTGCCAGCTCACCGGGACAGGGGAGGGCAAGGACCCAGCATTTT. Its protein product is CASSPGQGRARTQHF.

The sample holds one count of this clone. The chain is built from TRBV5-6 and TRBJ1-2, with D tentatively TRBD1 (6 bases). V gave up 2 bases and J gave up 2 bases, with 7 bases separating them. The CDR3 consists of 13 residues. Per the germline V gene, CDR1 is SGHDT and CDR2 is YYEEEE. The CDR3 protein is CASSFTGNYGYTF. In DNA, the CDR3 is TGTGCCAGCAGCTTTACAGGGAACTATGGCTACACCTTC.

V gene TRBV6-5 combines with J gene TRBJ1-1; D is possibly TRBD1 (6 bases). This CDR3 comprises 14 residues. Trimming removed 8 bases from V and 1 base from J, with 14 bases in between. Germline V gene sequence: CDR1 MNHEY, CDR2 SVGAGI. The CDR3 reads CASCQGRGNTEAFF. In DNA, the CDR3 is TGTGCCAGCTGCCAGGGGAGGGGGAACACTGAAGCTTTCTTT.

The J gene is TRBJ1-5, the V gene TRBV6-5, with 8 bases aligning to TRBD1. Per the germline V gene, CDR1 is MNHEY and CDR2 is SVGAGI. The CDR3 sequence is 14 residues long. V lost 7 bases and J lost 6; bases outside the gene matches: 8. The CDR3 protein is CASKRTGNAQPQHF. The DNA of the CDR3 is TGTGCCAGCAAAAGGACAGGGAATGCTCAGCCCCAGCATTTT.

Comments on this clone: One end of the junction varies from germline; a read error may be responsible. V usage is TRBV7-7 and J usage is TRBJ1-4, with D perhaps TRBD1 (5 bases). Germline V CDR1 and CDR2: SSHAT, FNYEAQ (reference sequence). The CDR3 totals 13 residues. The CDR3 loop is CASSFDRGEKLFF. The CDR3 DNA reads as TGTGCTAGCAGCTTTGACCGGGGGGAAAAACTGTTTTTT.

CDR3 region: CASSPRTSGSINNEQFF. The CDR3 DNA follows: TGTGCCAGCAGCCCCAGGACTAGCGGGAGTATTAACAATGAGCAGTTCTTC. The rearrangement joins TRBV13 to TRBJ2-1, with TRBD2 identical over 13 bases. The CDR3 contains 17 residues. V dropped 5 bases and J dropped 5; count of bases not matched to a gene: 9. CDR1 is PRHDT and CDR2 is FYEKMQ in the germline V gene (reference sequence).

This clone was recorded only once. The chain combines TRBV11-3 with TRBJ1-1; the match to TRBD1 covers 10 bases. Germline lookup yields CDR1 SGHNT and CDR2 YENEEA. The CDR3 covers 15 residues. J lost 3 bases, V lost 5 bases, and 6 bases had no gene match. The CDR3 reads CASSRTTGGHTEAFF. CDR3 coding DNA: TGTGCCAGCAGCCGGACGACAGGGGGCCACACTGAAGCTTTCTTT.

The chain joins TRBV6-5 to TRBJ1-3; unclear D gene. Germline V gene lookup returns CDR1 MNHEY and CDR2 SVGAGI. CDR3 length: 15 amino acids. The germline V and J ends were trimmed by 5 bases and 3 bases, with 14 bases remaining between them. For the CDR3, the DNA is TGTGCCAGCAGTCCCGGACCGGCGGGTGGAAACACCATATATTTT. Its protein is CASSPGPAGGNTIYF.

The genes are TRBV6-1 and TRBJ2-1; 8 positions match TRBD2. CDR1 MNHNS and CDR2 SASEGT come from the germline V gene. The CDR3 contains 16 residues. The V segment lost 3 bases and the J segment 3 bases; nucleotides outside the gene matches: 7. The CDR3 here is CASSDLGSGSYNEQFF. CDR3 DNA: TGTGCCAGCAGTGACCTCGGCAGCGGGAGCTACAATGAGCAGTTCTTC.

The chain is built from TRBV5-1 and TRBJ2-1; 12 bases align to TRBD2. After removal of 0 bases from V and 4 bases from J, the junction contained 5 bases not matched to a gene. The CDR3 contains 17 residues. Germline CDR1 reads SGHRS; CDR2 reads YFSETQ. CDR3 protein: CASSLGATSGGYNEQFF. As DNA, the CDR3 is TGCGCCAGCAGCTTGGGGGCGACTAGCGGGGGTTACAATGAGCAGTTCTTC.

V is TRBV5-1 and J is TRBJ2-2, with TRBD2 as a possible D gene (6 bases). The CDR3 loop spans 16 amino acids. The germline V gene encodes CDR1 SGHRS and CDR2 YFSETQ. V shed 1 base and J shed 8 bases, with 18 bases lying between them. In nucleotides, the CDR3 is TGCGCCAGCAGCTTGATTAGCGGAGCCTTAGCTGGGGAGCTGTTTTTT. Translating gives CASSLISGALAGELFF. Full variable domain (outside the CDR3, taken from reference TRBV5-1 and TRBJ2-2): KAGVTQTPRYLIKTRGQQVTLSCSPISGHRSVSWYQQTPGQGLQFLFEYFSETQRNKGNFPGRFSGRQFSNSRSEMNVSTLELGDSALYLCASSLISGALAGELFFGEGSRLTVL.

This chain connects TRBV5-1 to TRBJ2-5, with D perhaps TRBD1 (6 bases). CDR1 and CDR2 (germline): SGHRS, YFSETQ. Trimming shortened V by 4 bases and J by 4 bases, and 17 bases separated the two germline ends. The CDR3 is 15 residues long. The CDR3 is CASSTAGTNRETQYF. The DNA of the CDR3 is TGCGCCAGCAGCACCGCCGGGACAAATCGAGAGACCCAGTACTTC. Combining the CDR3 with reference TRBV5-1 and TRBJ2-5 gives the whole variable domain KAGVTQTPRYLIKTRGQQVTLSCSPISGHRSVSWYQQTPGQGLQFLFEYFSETQRNKGNFPGRFSGRQFSNSRSEMNVSTLELGDSALYLCASSTAGTNRETQYFGPGTRLLVL.

This clone was picked up one time. The chain links TRBV6-5 to TRBJ1-5, with a tentative D call TRBD1 (5 bases). CDR3 length: 14 residues. The germline gives CDR1 MNHEY, CDR2 SVGAGI. V lost 2 bases to trimming and J lost 7 bases, with 12 bases between them. The CDR3 nucleotides read TGTGCCAGCAGTTACCGGGGGAAGGAACAGCCCCAGCATTTT. This encodes CASSYRGKEQPQHF.

The chain employs TRBV4-2 and TRBJ2-3, with D unresolved. The CDR3 contains 12 residues. V was shortened by 4 bases and J by 3 bases, with 5 bases between the two germline ends. Germline V gene sequence: CDR1 LGHNA, CDR2 YNFKEQ. The CDR3 bases are TGTGCCAGCAGCCGAGGAACAGATACGCAGTATTTT. Encoded protein: CASSRGTDTQYF.

The rearrangement uses TRBV23-1 and TRBJ2-7; TRBD1 matches at 7 bases. TRBV23-1 is filed as an ORF, its function uncertain. The CDR3 has 17 amino acids. V was clipped by 3 bases and J by 1 base; unmatched bases: 12. The chain's CDR3 is CASSQPATGSLSYEQYF. The CDR3, as DNA: TGCGCCAGCAGTCAGCCCGCGACAGGGAGTTTATCCTACGAGCAGTACTTC.

This clone was counted a single time. The chain links TRBV4-2 to TRBJ2-2; D not resolved. Germline CDR1 and CDR2: LGHNA and YNFKEQ. V was shortened by 2 bases and J by 4 bases, with 8 bases between the two germline ends. The CDR3 consists of 14 residues. The CDR3, as DNA: TGTGCCAGCAGCCAATCTGGAGTCACCGGGGAGCTGTTTTTT. It codes for CASSQSGVTGELFF.